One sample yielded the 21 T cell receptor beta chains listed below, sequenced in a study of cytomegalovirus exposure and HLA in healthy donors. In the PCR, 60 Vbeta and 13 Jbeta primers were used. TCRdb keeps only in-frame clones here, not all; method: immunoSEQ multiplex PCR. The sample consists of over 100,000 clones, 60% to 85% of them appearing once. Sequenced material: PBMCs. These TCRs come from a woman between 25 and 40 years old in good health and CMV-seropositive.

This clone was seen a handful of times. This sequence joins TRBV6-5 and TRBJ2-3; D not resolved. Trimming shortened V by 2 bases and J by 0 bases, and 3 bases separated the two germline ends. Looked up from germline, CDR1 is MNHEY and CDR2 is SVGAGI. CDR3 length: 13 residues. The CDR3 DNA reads TGTGCCAGCAGTTACACTAGCACAGATACGCAGTATTTT. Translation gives CASSYTSTDTQYF.

As DNA, the CDR3 is TGCGCCAGCAGCCAAGAGCCTAGCGGGGGGGCACGGGAGACCCAGTACTTC. It encodes CASSQEPSGGARETQYF. V gene TRBV4-3 combines with J gene TRBJ2-5; TRBD2 aligns across 12 bases. After removal of 0 bases from V and 5 bases from J, the junction contained 7 bases not matched to a gene. This CDR3 region has 17 residues. Germline V lookup: CDR1 LGHNA, CDR2 YSLEER.

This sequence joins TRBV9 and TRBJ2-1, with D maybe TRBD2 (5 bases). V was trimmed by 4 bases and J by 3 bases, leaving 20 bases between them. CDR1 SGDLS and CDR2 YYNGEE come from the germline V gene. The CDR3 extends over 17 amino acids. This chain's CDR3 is CASSTRPGGSLYNEQFF. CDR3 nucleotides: TGTGCCAGCAGCACCCGACCAGGAGGCTCTCTCTACAATGAGCAGTTCTTC.

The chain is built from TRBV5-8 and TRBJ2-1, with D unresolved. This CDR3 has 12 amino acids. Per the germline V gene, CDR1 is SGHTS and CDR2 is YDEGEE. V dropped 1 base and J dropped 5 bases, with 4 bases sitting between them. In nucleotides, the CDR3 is TGTGCCAGCAGCTTGAGCGACAATGAGCAGTTCTTC. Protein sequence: CASSLSDNEQFF.

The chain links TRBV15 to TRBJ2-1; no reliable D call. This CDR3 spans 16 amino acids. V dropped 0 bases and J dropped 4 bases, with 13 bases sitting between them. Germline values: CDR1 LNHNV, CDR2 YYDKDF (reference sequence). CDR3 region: CATSRESAGVYNEQFF. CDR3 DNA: TGTGCCACCAGCAGAGAGTCGGCAGGCGTGTACAATGAGCAGTTCTTC.

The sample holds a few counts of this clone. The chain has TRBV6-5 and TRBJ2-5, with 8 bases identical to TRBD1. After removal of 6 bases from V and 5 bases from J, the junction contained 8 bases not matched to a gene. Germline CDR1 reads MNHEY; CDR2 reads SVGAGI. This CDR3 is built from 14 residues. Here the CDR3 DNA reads TGTGCCAGCAGAGACGACAGGGGCAGGGAGACCCAGTACTTC. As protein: CASRDDRGRETQYF.

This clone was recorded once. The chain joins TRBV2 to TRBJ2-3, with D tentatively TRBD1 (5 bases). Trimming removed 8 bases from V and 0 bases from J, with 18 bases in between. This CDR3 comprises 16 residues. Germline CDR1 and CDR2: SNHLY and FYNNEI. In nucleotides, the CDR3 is TGTGCCAGCGATCCAGGGCCTATTAAAAGCACAGATACGCAGTATTTT. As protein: CASDPGPIKSTDTQYF.

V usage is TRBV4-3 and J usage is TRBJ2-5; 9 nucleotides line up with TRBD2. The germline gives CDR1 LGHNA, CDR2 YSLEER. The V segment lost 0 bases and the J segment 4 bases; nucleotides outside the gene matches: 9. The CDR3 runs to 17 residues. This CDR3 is CASSQDPSGGTSETQYF. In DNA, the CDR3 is TGCGCCAGCAGCCAAGATCCGAGCGGGGGGACCTCAGAGACCCAGTACTTC.

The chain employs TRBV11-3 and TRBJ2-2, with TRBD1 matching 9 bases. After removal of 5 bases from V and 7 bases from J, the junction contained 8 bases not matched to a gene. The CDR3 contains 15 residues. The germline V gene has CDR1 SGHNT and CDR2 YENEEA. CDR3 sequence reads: CASSPGQGQSGELFF. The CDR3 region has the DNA TGTGCCAGCAGCCCGGGACAGGGACAAAGCGGGGAGCTGTTTTTT.

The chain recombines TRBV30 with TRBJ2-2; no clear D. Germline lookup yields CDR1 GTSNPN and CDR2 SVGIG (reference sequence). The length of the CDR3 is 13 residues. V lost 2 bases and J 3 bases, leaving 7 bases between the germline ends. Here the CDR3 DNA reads TGTGCCTGGAGTTTTCGAGACACCGGGGAGCTGTTTTTT. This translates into CAWSFRDTGELFF.

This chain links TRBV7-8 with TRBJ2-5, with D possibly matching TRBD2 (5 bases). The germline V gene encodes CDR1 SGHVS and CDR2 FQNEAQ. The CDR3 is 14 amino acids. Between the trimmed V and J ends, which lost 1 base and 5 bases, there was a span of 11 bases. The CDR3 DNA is TGTGCCAGCAGCTTAGTCCCCACGGGGGAGACCCAGTACTTC. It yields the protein CASSLVPTGETQYF.

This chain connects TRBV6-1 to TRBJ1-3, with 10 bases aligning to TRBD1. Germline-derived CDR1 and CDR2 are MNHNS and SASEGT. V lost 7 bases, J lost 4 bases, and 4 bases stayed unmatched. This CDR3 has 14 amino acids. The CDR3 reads CASNDRGRGNTIYF. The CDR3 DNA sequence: TGTGCCAGCAACGACAGGGGGCGCGGAAACACCATATATTTT.

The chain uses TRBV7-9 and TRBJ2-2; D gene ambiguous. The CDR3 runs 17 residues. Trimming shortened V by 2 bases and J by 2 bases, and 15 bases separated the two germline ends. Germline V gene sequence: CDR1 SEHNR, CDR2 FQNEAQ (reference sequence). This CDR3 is CASSLIGLIKNTGELFF. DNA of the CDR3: TGTGCCAGCAGCTTAATTGGGCTGATAAAAAACACCGGGGAGCTGTTTTTT.

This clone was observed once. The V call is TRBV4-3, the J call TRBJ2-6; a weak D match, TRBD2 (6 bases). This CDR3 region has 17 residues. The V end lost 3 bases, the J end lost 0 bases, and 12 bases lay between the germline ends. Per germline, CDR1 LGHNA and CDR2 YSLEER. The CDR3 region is CASSQRAGSSGANVLTF. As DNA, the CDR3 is TGCGCCAGCAGCCAGAGAGCCGGGAGCTCTGGGGCCAACGTCCTGACTTTC.

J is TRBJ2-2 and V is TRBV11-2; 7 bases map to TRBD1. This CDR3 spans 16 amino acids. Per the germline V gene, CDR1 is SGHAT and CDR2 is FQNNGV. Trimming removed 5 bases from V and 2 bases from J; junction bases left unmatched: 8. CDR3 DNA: TGTGCCAGCAGCAAAACAGGGGTGGCTAACACCGGGGAGCTGTTTTTT. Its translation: CASSKTGVANTGELFF.

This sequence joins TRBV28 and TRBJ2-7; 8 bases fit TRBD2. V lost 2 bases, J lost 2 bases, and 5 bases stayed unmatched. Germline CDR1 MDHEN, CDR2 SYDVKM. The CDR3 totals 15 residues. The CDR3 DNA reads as TGTGCCAGCAGTTTAAGCGGGGGCTCAACCTACGAGCAGTACTTC. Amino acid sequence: CASSLSGGSTYEQYF.

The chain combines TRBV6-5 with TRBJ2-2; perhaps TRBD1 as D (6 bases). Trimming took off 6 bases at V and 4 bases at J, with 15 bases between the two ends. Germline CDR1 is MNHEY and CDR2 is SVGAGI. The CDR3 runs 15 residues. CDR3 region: CASRSTGLGTGELFF. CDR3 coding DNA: TGTGCCAGCAGGAGCACAGGGTTGGGCACCGGGGAGCTGTTTTTT.

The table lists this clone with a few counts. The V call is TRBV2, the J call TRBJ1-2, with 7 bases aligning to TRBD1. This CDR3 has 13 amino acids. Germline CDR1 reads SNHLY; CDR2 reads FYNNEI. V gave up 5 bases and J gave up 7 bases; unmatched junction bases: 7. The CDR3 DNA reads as TGTGCCAGCAGTAACGACAGGGCGGGTGGCTACACCTTC. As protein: CASSNDRAGGYTF.

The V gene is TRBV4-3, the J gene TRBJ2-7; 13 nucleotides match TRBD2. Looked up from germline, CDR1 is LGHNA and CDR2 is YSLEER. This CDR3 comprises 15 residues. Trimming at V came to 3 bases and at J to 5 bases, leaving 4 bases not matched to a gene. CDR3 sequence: CASSQLLAGGDEQYF. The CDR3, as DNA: TGCGCCAGCAGCCAGTTACTAGCGGGGGGGGACGAGCAGTACTTC.

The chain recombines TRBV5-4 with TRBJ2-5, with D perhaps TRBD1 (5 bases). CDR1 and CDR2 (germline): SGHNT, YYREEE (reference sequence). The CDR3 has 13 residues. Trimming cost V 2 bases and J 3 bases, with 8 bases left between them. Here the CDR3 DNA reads TGTGCCAGCAGCTTCGGACAAAAAGAGACCCAGTACTTC. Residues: CASSFGQKETQYF.

This chain's CDR3 is CASSLGGGQETQYF. CDR3 in DNA: TGTGCCAGCAGCTTAGGCGGGGGCCAAGAGACCCAGTACTTC. The V call is TRBV7-2, the J call TRBJ2-5, with 7 bases matching TRBD2. J gave up 1 base and V 1 base, and 0 bases lay outside the gene matches. The germline V gene has CDR1 SGHTA and CDR2 FQGNSA. The CDR3 totals 14 residues.